These 25 T cell receptor beta chains came from one sample sequenced in a study of Ad26.COV2.S vaccination and SARS-CoV-2 variants. Method: immunoSEQ multiplex PCR; TCRdb's copy keeps in-frame clones and lacks some. The sample has nearly 95,000 clones; more than 70% are singletons. Sequenced material: peripheral blood, taken after recovery from COVID-19. These receptors were obtained from a human donor who had recovered from COVID-19.

This clone was counted only a few times. V usage is TRBV4-1 and J usage is TRBJ1-5, with D perhaps matching TRBD1 (5 bases). Trimming took off 0 bases at V and 6 bases at J, with 6 bases between the two ends. Looked up from germline, CDR1 is MGHRA and CDR2 is YSYEKL. The CDR3 is 13 amino acids. CDR3 sequence: CASSQEGAQPQHF. CDR3 nucleotides: TGCGCCAGCAGCCAAGAAGGGGCTCAGCCCCAGCATTTT.

V and J are TRBV7-8 and TRBJ2-2; D is uncertain. V was shortened by 1 base and J by 0 bases, with 12 bases between the two germline ends. Per the germline V gene, CDR1 is SGHVS and CDR2 is FQNEAQ. This CDR3 has 17 amino acids. CDR3 nucleotide sequence: TGTGCCAGCAGCTTAGTCCCTGGAAGGACGAACACCGGGGAGCTGTTTTTT. Translating it yields CASSLVPGRTNTGELFF.

In its sample, this clone was seen once. This chain links TRBV11-3 with TRBJ2-2; TRBD1 is a possible D gene (6 bases). The CDR3 length is 15 residues. Germline CDR1 SGHNT, CDR2 YENEEA. Trimming shortened V by 5 bases and J by 4 bases, and 14 bases separated the two germline ends. The CDR3 protein is CASSEQGWGTGELFF. The DNA of the CDR3 is TGTGCCAGCAGCGAGCAGGGGTGGGGCACCGGGGAGCTGTTTTTT.

CDR3 sequence reads: CASTTYLGIANTGELFF. The CDR3 DNA sequence: TGTGCCAGCACCACGTACTTAGGGATCGCGAACACCGGGGAGCTGTTTTTT. The genes are TRBV2 and TRBJ2-2; D call uncertain. Germline V lookup: CDR1 SNHLY, CDR2 FYNNEI. The CDR3 is 17 residues long. Trimming took 7 bases from V and 0 from J, leaving 18 bases between them. Combining the CDR3 with reference TRBV2 and TRBJ2-2 gives the whole variable domain EPEVTQTPSHQVTQMGQEVILRCVPISNHLYFYWYRQILGQKVEFLVSFYNNEISEKSEIFDDQFSVERPDGSNFTLKIRSTKLEDSAMYFCASTTYLGIANTGELFFGEGSRLTVL.

The chain recombines TRBV11-2 with TRBJ2-7; 10 bases are shared with TRBD1. The J segment lost 1 base and the V segment lost 6 bases, leaving 15 bases of the junction unmatched. This CDR3 has 18 amino acids. Looked up from germline, CDR1 is SGHAT and CDR2 is FQNNGV. CDR3 sequence: CASRDGTGATLRSYEQYF. As DNA, the CDR3 is TGTGCCAGCAGGGACGGGACAGGGGCCACGCTCCGATCCTACGAGCAGTACTTC.

This clone is deemed medium-sized (0.01 to 0.1%). The rearrangement joins TRBV3-1 (or the pseudogene TRBV3-2) to TRBJ2-7, with D maybe TRBD2 (6 bases). Trimming shortened V by 4 bases and J by 2 bases, and 12 bases separated the two germline ends. CDR3 length: 14 residues. The V gene's germline CDR1 is LGHDT and CDR2 YNNKEL (reference sequence). CDR3 amino acids: CASSRGQRAYEQYF. The DNA for the CDR3 is TGTGCCAGCAGCCGAGGCCAGCGGGCCTACGAGCAGTACTTC.

J is TRBJ1-1 and V is TRBV7-2, with D possibly TRBD1 on 5 matching bases. Germline CDR1 reads SGHTA; CDR2 reads FQGNSA. CDR3 length equals 12 residues. Trimming left V 4 bases short and J 4 bases short, with 7 bases between. CDR3 loop: CASSSGTTEAFF. The CDR3 bases are TGTGCCAGCAGCTCCGGGACCACTGAAGCTTTCTTT.

This chain links TRBV7-6 with TRBJ1-4; D is ambiguous. Looked up from germline, CDR1 is SGHVS and CDR2 is FNYEAQ. Trimming pared 1 base from V and 4 bases from J, leaving 10 bases between. This CDR3 is built from 15 residues. The CDR3 spells CASSLGAGVNEKLFF. The CDR3 DNA follows: TGTGCCAGCAGCTTAGGCGCCGGGGTTAATGAAAAACTGTTTTTT. The whole variable domain, remainder taken from reference TRBV7-6 and TRBJ1-4, is GAGVSQSPRYKVTKRGQDVALRCDPISGHVSLYWYRQALGQGPEFLTYFNYEAQQDKSGLPNDRFSAERPEGSISTLTIQRTEQRDSAMYRCASSLGAGVNEKLFFGSGTQLSVL.

The rearrangement links TRBV28 to TRBJ2-7, with D perhaps TRBD1 or TRBD2 (5 bases each). This CDR3 has 12 residues. The ends were cut back, 5 bases at V and 5 bases at J, with 10 bases in the middle. Looked up from germline, CDR1 is MDHEN and CDR2 is SYDVKM. This chain's CDR3 is CASSRGTDEQYF. Here the CDR3 DNA reads TGTGCCAGCAGTCGAGGGACGGACGAGCAGTACTTC. The whole variable domain, filled in from reference TRBV28 and TRBJ2-7, reads DVKVTQSSRYLVKRTGEKVFLECVQDMDHENMFWYRQDPGLGLRLIYFSYDVKMKEKGDIPEGYSVSREKKERFSLILESASTNQTSMYLCASSRGTDEQYFGPGTRLTVT.

The chain has TRBV11-1 and TRBJ2-1; TRBD2 matches at 9 bases. The V gene's germline CDR1 is SGHAT and CDR2 FQDESV (reference sequence). V lost 0 bases, J lost 5 bases, and 5 bases stayed unmatched. The CDR3 is 16 amino acids. The CDR3, as DNA: TGTGCCAGCAGCTTAGCTAAGGTAGCGGGGGACAATGAGCAGTTCTTC. Translating gives CASSLAKVAGDNEQFF.

The chain employs TRBV2 and TRBJ1-1; 7 nucleotides agree with TRBD1. Germline trimming cut 7 bases from V and 0 bases from J; bases unmatched to any gene: 5. Germline CDR1 is SNHLY and CDR2 is FYNNEI. This CDR3 has 14 residues. DNA of the CDR3: TGTGCCAGCACCTCGGACAGGTTGAACACTGAAGCTTTCTTT. This gives the protein CASTSDRLNTEAFF.

CDR3 sequence: CASSSRLAANEQFF. The CDR3 DNA reads TGTGCCAGCAGCTCCCGGCTGGCCGCCAATGAGCAGTTCTTC. The V and J genes are TRBV11-2 and TRBJ2-1, with D uncertain. Trimming cost V 4 bases and J 6 bases, with 13 bases left between them. The CDR3 covers 14 residues. Germline CDR1 and CDR2: SGHAT and FQNNGV.

This chain joins TRBV7-9 and TRBJ2-1; D may be TRBD1 (5 bases). This CDR3 region has 13 residues. Germline-derived CDR1 and CDR2 are SEHNR and FQNEAQ (reference sequence). Trimming cost V 1 base and J 6 bases, with 7 bases left between them. CDR3 DNA: TGTGCCAGCAGCTTAGGGGGCTTCAATGAGCAGTTCTTC. Protein product: CASSLGGFNEQFF.

Only a few counts were recorded for this clone. V is TRBV24-1 and J is TRBJ1-6, with D tentatively TRBD1 (5 bases). V lost 3 bases and J 7 bases, leaving 9 bases between the germline ends. This CDR3 is built from 14 residues. Germline assignment: CDR1 KGHDR and CDR2 SFDVKD. In DNA form, the CDR3 reads TGTGCCACCAGTGATGACAGTCCAAATTCACCCCTCCACTTT. Its translation is CATSDDSPNSPLHF.

This clone was seen a few times. The chain recombines TRBV7-2 with TRBJ2-5; D possibly corresponds to TRBD1 (6 bases). Trimming left V 5 bases short and J 5 bases short, with 18 bases between. The germline V gene has CDR1 SGHTA and CDR2 FQGNSA. The CDR3 totals 15 residues. CDR3 DNA sequence: TGTGCCAGCAGCCCACGCATACAGGGTACCGAGACCCAGTACTTC. Protein: CASSPRIQGTETQYF.

At least ten counts were recorded for this clone. CDR3 DNA: TGTGCCACCAGCAGTTTTGTGGAGGGTCTGGACACTGAAGCTTTCTTT. It is translated as CATSSFVEGLDTEAFF. The chain links TRBV15 to TRBJ1-1; D call uncertain. The CDR3 spans 16 residues. V was cut by 3 bases and J by 3 bases, with 17 bases left in between. CDR1 and CDR2 (germline): LNHNV, YYDKDF (reference sequence).

The chain recombines TRBV6-6 with TRBJ1-1; D uncertain. The CDR3 runs 14 residues. Trimming left V 2 bases short and J 1 base short, with 8 bases between. Per the germline V gene, CDR1 is MNHNY and CDR2 is SVGAGI (reference sequence). As DNA, the CDR3 is TGTGCCAGCAGTTACATGGGTTCGAACACTGAAGCTTTCTTT. Translation: CASSYMGSNTEAFF.

This clone is a singleton in its sample. V usage is TRBV12-5 and J usage is TRBJ2-2; the match to TRBD2 covers 8 bases. The CDR3 extends over 17 amino acids. V lost 1 base and J lost 1; bases outside the gene matches: 5. Germline V gives CDR1 LGHNT, CDR2 FRNRAP. The CDR3 DNA sequence: TGTGCTAGTGGTTTGGGAGCCGGGACTAGGAACACCGGGGAGCTGTTTTTT. It encodes CASGLGAGTRNTGELFF.

This clone was counted a few times. The chain employs TRBV7-2 and TRBJ2-7, with 7 bases aligning to TRBD1. The CDR3 spans 14 residues. The J segment lost 7 bases and the V segment lost 5 bases, leaving 11 bases of the junction unmatched. Germline V gives CDR1 SGHTA, CDR2 FQGNSA. Here the CDR3 DNA reads TGTGCCAGCAGCCCGACAGGGAGAGCAGGGGAGCAGTACTTC. Residues: CASSPTGRAGEQYF. The entire variable domain, with the rest obtained from reference TRBV7-2 and TRBJ2-7, is as follows: GAGVSQSPSNKVTEKGKDVELRCDPISGHTALYWYRQSLGQGLEFLIYFQGNSAPDKSGLPSDRFSAERTGGSVSTLTIQRTQQEDSAVYLCASSPTGRAGEQYFGPGTRLTVT.

Only one count was recorded for this clone. The gene calls are TRBV4-3 and TRBJ2-5, with 7 bases lining up with TRBD2. Germline CDR1 is LGHNA and CDR2 is YSLEER. CDR3 size: 15 residues. V trimming: 0 bases; J trimming: 4 bases; junction bases outside the gene matches: 5. The CDR3 DNA is TGCGCCAGCAGCCAAGATCCGGGGGAGGGAGAGACCCAGTACTTC. Translated: CASSQDPGEGETQYF.

The chain is built from TRBV5-5 and TRBJ2-2; TRBD1 might be the D (6 bases). Per the germline V gene, CDR1 is SGHKS and CDR2 is YYEKEE (reference sequence). The CDR3 has 16 residues. Trimming stripped 3 bases from V and 5 bases from J, with 17 bases between. The CDR3 protein is CASSSKQGFLTGELFF. The CDR3 DNA sequence: TGTGCCAGCAGCTCCAAACAGGGATTTTTGACCGGGGAGCTGTTTTTT.

This clone has just a few counts. V gene TRBV12-3 or TRBV12-4 combines with J gene TRBJ1-2, with D possibly TRBD1 on 6 matching bases. The CDR3 contains 13 residues. The V end was cut by 5 bases, the J end by 7 bases, with 14 bases between. For the CDR3, the DNA is TGTGCCAGCAGTGACAGGTCCCGGGGTGGCTACACCTTC. The encoded protein is CASSDRSRGGYTF.

This clone was counted a single time. This chain connects TRBV24-1 to TRBJ1-5, with D possibly matching TRBD1 (5 bases). CDR1 KGHDR and CDR2 SFDVKD come from the germline V gene. V was cut by 1 base and J by 5 bases, with 11 bases left in between. This CDR3 region has 15 residues. The CDR3 DNA follows: TGTGCCACCAGTGATTTTCGGCAGGGTTATCAGCCCCAGCATTTT. Translation: CATSDFRQGYQPQHF.

The genes are TRBV7-3 and TRBJ1-1, with D perhaps matching TRBD1 (6 bases). The germline V and J ends were trimmed by 4 bases and 5 bases, with 11 bases remaining between them. The CDR3 has 13 amino acids. Looked up from germline, CDR1 is SGHTA and CDR2 is FQGTGA. Here the CDR3 reads CASSWGHITEAFF. The CDR3 nucleotides read TGTGCCAGCAGCTGGGGGCATATAACTGAAGCTTTCTTT.

The V call is TRBV9, the J call TRBJ1-6, with a tentative D call TRBD1 (6 bases). Per the germline V gene, CDR1 is SGDLS and CDR2 is YYNGEE. The CDR3 contains 13 residues. The V and J ends lost 3 bases and 10 bases respectively, with 11 bases between them. This CDR3 reads CASSEDSNSPLHF. The CDR3 DNA reads TGTGCCAGCAGCGAGGACAGTAACTCACCCCTCCACTTT.